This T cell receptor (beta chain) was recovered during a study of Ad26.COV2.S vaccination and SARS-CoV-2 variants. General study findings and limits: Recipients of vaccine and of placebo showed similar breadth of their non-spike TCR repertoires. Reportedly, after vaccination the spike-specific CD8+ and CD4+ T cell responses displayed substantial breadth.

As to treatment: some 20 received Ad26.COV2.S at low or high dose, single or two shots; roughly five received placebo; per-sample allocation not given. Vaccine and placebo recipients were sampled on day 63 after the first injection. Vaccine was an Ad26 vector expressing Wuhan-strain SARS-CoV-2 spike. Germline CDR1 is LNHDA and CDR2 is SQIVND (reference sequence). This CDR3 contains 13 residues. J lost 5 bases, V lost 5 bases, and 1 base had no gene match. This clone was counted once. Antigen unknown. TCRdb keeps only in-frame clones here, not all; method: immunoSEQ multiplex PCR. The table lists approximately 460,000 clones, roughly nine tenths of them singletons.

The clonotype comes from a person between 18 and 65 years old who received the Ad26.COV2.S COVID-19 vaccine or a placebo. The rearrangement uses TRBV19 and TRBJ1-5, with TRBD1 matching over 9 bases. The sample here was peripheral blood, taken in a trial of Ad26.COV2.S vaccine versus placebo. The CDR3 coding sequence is TGTGCCAGTAGTTGGGACAGGGATCAGCCCCAGCATTTT. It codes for CASSWDRDQPQHF.